The entry that follows covers one TCR beta chain sequence. The PCR contained 60 Vbeta and 13 Jbeta primers. Some clones are missing from TCRdb's copy, which holds only in-frame ones; the method was immunoSEQ multiplex PCR. The table records 95,000 to 150,000 clones, roughly 80% of them present only once. These data are taken from a study of cytomegalovirus exposure and HLA in healthy donors. The CDR3 loop spans 15 amino acids. Trimming took 5 bases from V and 4 from J; bases not matched to a gene: 7. Per germline, CDR1 LNHDA and CDR2 SQIVND (reference sequence). The chain uses TRBV19 and TRBJ2-1, with 8 bases matching TRBD1. This TCR derives from a man between 60 and 70 years old in good health and CMV-seropositive. Sequenced: PBMCs. CDR3 in amino acids: CASSVRQGPYNEQFF. The CDR3 nucleotides are TGTGCCAGTAGTGTACGACAGGGGCCTTACAATGAGCAGTTCTTC.